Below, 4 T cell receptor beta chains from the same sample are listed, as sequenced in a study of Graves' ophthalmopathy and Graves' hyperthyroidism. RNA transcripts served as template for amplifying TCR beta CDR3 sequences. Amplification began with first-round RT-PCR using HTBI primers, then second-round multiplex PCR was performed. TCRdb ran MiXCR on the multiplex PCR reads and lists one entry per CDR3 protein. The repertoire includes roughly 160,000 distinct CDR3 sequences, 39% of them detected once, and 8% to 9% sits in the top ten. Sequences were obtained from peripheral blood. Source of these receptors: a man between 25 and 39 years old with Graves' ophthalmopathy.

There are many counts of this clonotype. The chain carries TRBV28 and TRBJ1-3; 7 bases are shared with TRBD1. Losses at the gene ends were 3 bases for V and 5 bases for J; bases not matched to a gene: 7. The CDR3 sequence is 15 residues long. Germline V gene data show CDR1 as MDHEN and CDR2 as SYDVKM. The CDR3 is CASSLDRSGRNTIYF. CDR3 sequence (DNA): TGTGCCAGCAGTTTGGACAGGTCCGGGCGAAACACCATATATTTT.

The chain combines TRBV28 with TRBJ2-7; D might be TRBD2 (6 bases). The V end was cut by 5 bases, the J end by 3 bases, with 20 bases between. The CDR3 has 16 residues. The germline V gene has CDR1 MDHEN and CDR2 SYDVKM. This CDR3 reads CASSRTGDPRFYEQYF. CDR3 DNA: TGTGCCAGCAGTAGGACGGGGGACCCGAGATTCTACGAGCAGTACTTC. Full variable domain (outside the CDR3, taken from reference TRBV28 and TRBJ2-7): DVKVTQSSRYLVKRTGEKVFLECVQDMDHENMFWYRQDPGLGLRLIYFSYDVKMKEKGDIPEGYSVSREKKERFSLILESASTNQTSMYLCASSRTGDPRFYEQYFGPGTRLTVT.

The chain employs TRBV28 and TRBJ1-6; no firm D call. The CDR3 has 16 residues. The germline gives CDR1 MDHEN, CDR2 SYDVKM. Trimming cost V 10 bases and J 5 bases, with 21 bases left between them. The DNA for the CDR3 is TGTGCCACCAGCAGAGATTTGACAATCGATAATTCACCCCTCCACTTT. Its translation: CATSRDLTIDNSPLHF.

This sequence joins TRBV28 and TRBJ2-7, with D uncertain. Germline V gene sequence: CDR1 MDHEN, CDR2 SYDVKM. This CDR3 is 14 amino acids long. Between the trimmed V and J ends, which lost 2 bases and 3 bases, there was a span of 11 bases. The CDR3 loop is CASSLMASSYEQYF. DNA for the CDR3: TGTGCCAGCAGTTTAATGGCGAGCAGCTACGAGCAGTACTTC. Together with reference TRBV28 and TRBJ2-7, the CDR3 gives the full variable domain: DVKVTQSSRYLVKRTGEKVFLECVQDMDHENMFWYRQDPGLGLRLIYFSYDVKMKEKGDIPEGYSVSREKKERFSLILESASTNQTSMYLCASSLMASSYEQYFGPGTRLTVT.